The present entry profiles one T cell receptor (beta chain) with its context. Its antigen is undetermined. From germline, CDR1 is LNHDA and CDR2 SQIVND (reference sequence). This CDR3 is built from 11 residues. V lost 4 bases to trimming and J lost 7 bases, with 5 bases between them. This specimen comes from a study of beta chain features in type 1 diabetes. Findings and caveats of the study: TCRB rearrangement may or may not be influenced by HLA type; here this remained unresolved.

The isolated RNA, all of it, was reverse transcribed, so expressed TCRB transcripts were what got sequenced. Method: immunoSEQ multiplex PCR; TCRdb's copy keeps in-frame clones and lacks some. The profile shows under 450,000 clones, roughly 14% of them singletons. The sample comprised naive CD4+ T cells from blood. This rearrangement joins TRBV19 to TRBJ2-1; the D gene is possibly TRBD2 (5 bases). The TCR was taken from a man aged 25 to 40 in good health. The CDR3 region has the DNA TGTGCCAGTAGTAGCGGGAATGAGCAGTTCTTC. Protein sequence: CASSSGNEQFF.